This TCR beta chain comes out of a study of vaccination and CD4 T cells after COVID-19. Study context: Two of the convalescents were Hispanic, and the group consisted of six males and four females.

A single count supports this clonotype. The antigen is undetermined. The Oncomine TCR Beta short-read assay was what sequenced the DNA obtained from cultured CD4+ T cells. A single record per CDR3 protein comes from TCRdb applying MiXCR to the PCR reads. The sample lists approximately 15,000 distinct CDR3 sequences; under 55% were seen once. Germline trimming cut 0 bases from V and 0 bases from J; bases unmatched to any gene: 7. The germline CDR1 and CDR2 sequences are DFQATT and SNEGSKA (reference sequence). CDR3 length equals 17 residues. Time point: late sampling 161 to 241 days after vaccination in three convalescent patients. Treatment denoted: roughly 10-day PBMC culture with coronavirus spike peptide pools or control peptides (ViraFEST assay).

Specimen: CD4+ T cells from blood, cultured in vitro, collected about 7 months after SARS-CoV-2 vaccination. The receptor was isolated from a human donor who had recovered from COVID-19. The rearrangement joins TRBV20-1 to TRBJ2-3, with 9 bases aligning to TRBD2. The DNA for the CDR3 is TGCAGTGCTAGAGATCCCTCCAGCGGGGGGAGCACAGATACGCAGTATTTT. This codes for CSARDPSSGGSTDTQYF.